One sample yielded the 10 T cell receptor beta chains listed below, sequenced in a study of a mutant IDH1 vaccine in newly diagnosed glioma. Measured with immunoSEQ multiplex PCR; TCRdb has only the in-frame clones, and not every one. The repertoire has about 59,000 clones, around 92% of them found once; the top ten carry 2.6%. Time point indicated: baseline, week 1 (first vaccination visit). As to treatment: pre-vaccination baseline after standard-of-care therapy. Source: PBMCs, taken from a glioma patient treated with radiotherapy, temozolomide or both. These receptors all stem from a man in his fifties with glioma.

This chain's CDR3 is CASSQDGELAGGHEQYF. In DNA form, the CDR3 reads TGTGCCAGCAGCCAAGACGGGGAACTAGCGGGGGGGCACGAGCAGTACTTC. This chain joins TRBV4-2 and TRBJ2-7; 13 bases align to TRBD2. The J segment lost 5 bases and the V segment lost 0 bases, leaving 7 bases of the junction unmatched. Germline V gives CDR1 LGHNA, CDR2 YNFKEQ. The CDR3 is 17 amino acids.

The count of this clone is one. The gene calls are TRBV28 and TRBJ2-7; 8 bases align to TRBD2. Per germline, CDR1 MDHEN and CDR2 SYDVKM. This CDR3 is built from 15 residues. Unmatched junction bases numbered 10, after V lost 5 bases and J lost 4 bases. For the CDR3, the DNA is TGTGCCAGCAGTCCGGGGGGGGAGGGCCAATACGAGCAGTACTTC. This translates into CASSPGGEGQYEQYF. Full variable domain (remainder filled in from reference TRBV28 and TRBJ2-7): DVKVTQSSRYLVKRTGEKVFLECVQDMDHENMFWYRQDPGLGLRLIYFSYDVKMKEKGDIPEGYSVSREKKERFSLILESASTNQTSMYLCASSPGGEGQYEQYFGPGTRLTVT.

The CDR3 region has the DNA TGCGCCAGCAACCCCCCCAACACTGAAGCTTTCTTT. Amino acids: CASNPPNTEAFF. V and J are TRBV23-1 and TRBJ1-1; D remains unclear. TRBV23-1 is placed among ORFs of uncertain function. Trimming stripped 7 bases from V and 2 bases from J, with 8 bases between. This CDR3 has 12 residues.

V gene TRBV28 combines with J gene TRBJ1-2; D uncertain. Trimming stripped 7 bases from V and 2 bases from J, with 11 bases between. Looked up from germline, CDR1 is MDHEN and CDR2 is SYDVKM. The CDR3 extends over 13 amino acids. This chain's CDR3 is CASKSTGNYGYTF. The CDR3 region has the DNA TGTGCCAGCAAGTCGACGGGGAACTATGGCTACACCTTC.

The chain uses TRBV6-4 and TRBJ2-4, with TRBD1 as a possible D gene (7 bases). The V end lost 2 bases, the J end lost 1 base, and 15 bases lay between the germline ends. CDR3 length: 17 residues. Germline CDR1 is MRHNA and CDR2 is SNTAGT. The CDR3 DNA follows: TGTGCCAGCAGTGACGGAGGGGGCTGGGTCGCCAAAAACATTCAGTACTTC. Amino acid sequence: CASSDGGGWVAKNIQYF.

The rearrangement joins TRBV5-1 to TRBJ2-7; 12 bases are a match to TRBD2. CDR1 is SGHRS and CDR2 is YFSETQ in the germline V gene. V shed 2 bases and J 3 bases; nucleotides not matched to a gene: 12. This CDR3 spans 18 amino acids. CDR3 nucleotides: TGCGCCAGCAGCTTTCCCGCTAGCGGGAGGGCAAACCGCTACGAGCAGTACTTC. The encoded protein is CASSFPASGRANRYEQYF.

The V and J genes are TRBV19 and TRBJ1-5, with 12 bases lining up with TRBD1. V dropped 9 bases and J dropped 7; count of bases not matched to a gene: 7. The CDR3 is made up of 14 amino acids. From germline, CDR1 is LNHDA and CDR2 SQIVND (reference sequence). CDR3 sequence (DNA): TGTGCCAGCGCAGGGACAGGGGGCTGGCAGCCCCAGCATTTT. Translated, it gives CASAGTGGWQPQHF.

The genes are TRBV5-1 and TRBJ2-5; TRBD2 matches 11 bases. The ends lost 0 bases at V and 3 bases at J; junction bases unmatched: 7. Germline CDR1 and CDR2: SGHRS and YFSETQ. This CDR3 comprises 17 residues. Written as DNA, the CDR3 is TGCGCCAGCAGCTTGGTCTTAGCGGGGGGGCCGGAAGAGACCCAGTACTTC. Protein sequence: CASSLVLAGGPEETQYF.

The chain employs TRBV5-5 and TRBJ1-1, with D unclear. The CDR3 has 13 residues. Trimming removed 6 bases from V and 1 base from J, with 10 bases in between. Germline loops: CDR1 SGHKS, CDR2 YYEKEE (reference sequence). The CDR3 loop reads CASTFAGNTEAFF. Here the CDR3 DNA reads TGTGCCAGCACCTTCGCGGGGAACACTGAAGCTTTCTTT.

The CDR3 here is CASSDGQNTGELFF. The CDR3 nucleotides are TGTGCCAGCAGTGACGGACAGAACACCGGGGAGCTGTTTTTT. The chain couples TRBV6-4 to TRBJ2-2; possible D gene TRBD1, 5 bases. CDR1 and CDR2 from the germline V gene are MRHNA and SNTAGT. The ends were cut back, 2 bases at V and 1 base at J, with 5 bases in the middle. This CDR3 is built from 14 residues.